Listed below are T cell receptor beta chains from one sample, sequenced in a study of OX40 agonist ivuxolimab in advanced cancers. Profiled with immunoSEQ multiplex PCR; TCRdb holds only in-frame clones, not every one. The data hold about 14,000 clones, with 75% to 85% observed a single time. The source material was CD4+ or CD8+ T cells sorted from blood, sampled in a trial of the OX40 agonist ivuxolimab. These receptors came from an adult with an advanced solid tumor such as melanoma, head and neck, liver or kidney cancer. Each CDR3 is given with its conserved first and last residue. The D gene is left open where the match is weak. The size field is filled for only some rows; it gives once, few, many or a size class.

J: TRBJ2-1; V: TRBV25-1; size: NA; D: NA; CDR3: CASSVSGDNEQFF; DNA: TGTGCCAGCAGTGTTAGCGGTGACAATGAGCAGTTCTTC
J: TRBJ2-7; V: TRBV28; size: NA; D: NA; CDR3: CASSPAPQYGSSYEQYF; DNA: TGTGCCAGCAGTCCCGCCCCTCAGTACGGGAGCTCCTACGAGCAGTACTTC
J: TRBJ1-4; V: TRBV6-1; size: NA; D: NA; CDR3: CASTALGGEKLFF; DNA: TGTGCCAGCACTGCCTTGGGGGGTGAAAAACTGTTTTTT
J: TRBJ2-7; V: TRBV7-9; size: NA; D: TRBD1; CDR3: CASSVSGTGPSYEQYF; DNA: TGTGCCAGCAGCGTGTCCGGGACAGGGCCGTCCTACGAGCAGTACTTC
J: TRBJ2-5; V: TRBV5-4; size: NA; D: TRBD1; CDR3: CASSFGTGMQETQYF; DNA: TGTGCCAGCAGCTTTGGGACAGGGATGCAAGAGACCCAGTACTTC
J: TRBJ1-4; V: TRBV9; size: NA; D: NA; CDR3: CASSPRLNSATNEKLFF; DNA: TGTGCCAGCAGCCCCAGGTTGAACAGTGCAACTAATGAAAAACTGTTTTTT
J: TRBJ1-2; V: TRBV5-4; size: NA; D: TRBD1; CDR3: CASSSTGGAHFNGYTF; DNA: TGTGCCAGCAGCTCCACAGGGGGCGCTCACTTTAATGGCTACACCTTC
J: TRBJ2-1; V: TRBV5-6; size: once; D: NA; CDR3: CASSLAADSYNEQFF; DNA: TGTGCCAGCAGCTTGGCGGCGGACTCCTACAATGAGCAGTTCTTC
J: TRBJ2-5; V: TRBV28; size: NA; D: TRBD2; CDR3: CASSFRLAGRETQYF; DNA: TGTGCCAGCAGTTTTAGACTAGCGGGACGCGAGACCCAGTACTTC
J: TRBJ2-1; V: TRBV11-2; size: NA; D: TRBD2; CDR3: CASSASGRAWNEQFF; DNA: TGTGCCAGCAGCGCCAGCGGGAGGGCGTGGAATGAGCAGTTCTTC
J: TRBJ2-1; V: TRBV19; size: NA; D: NA; CDR3: CASSIGTAVDKFF; DNA: TGTGCCAGTAGTATAGGGACAGCCGTGGATAAGTTCTTC
J: TRBJ1-1; V: TRBV28; size: NA; D: NA; CDR3: CASSFGATEAFF; DNA: TGTGCCAGCAGTTTTGGAGCCACTGAAGCTTTCTTT
J: TRBJ2-2; V: TRBV6-4; size: NA; D: TRBD1; CDR3: CASSDSGTGSGELFF; DNA: TGTGCCAGCAGTGACTCCGGGACAGGGTCCGGGGAGCTGTTTTTT
J: TRBJ2-7; V: TRBV6-5; size: once; D: TRBD1; CDR3: CASRPDRGLYEQYF; DNA: TGTGCCAGCAGACCCGACAGGGGGCTCTACGAGCAGTACTTC
J: TRBJ1-1; V: TRBV5-1; size: NA; D: TRBD1; CDR3: CASSLQGAPEAFF; DNA: TGCGCCAGCAGCCTACAGGGGGCCCCTGAAGCTTTCTTT
J: TRBJ1-6; V: TRBV4-3; size: NA; D: NA; CDR3: CASSQSPAKGSHF; DNA: TGCGCCAGCAGCCAAAGTCCGGCCAAGGGGTCCCACTTT
J: TRBJ2-7; V: TRBV5-5; size: NA; D: NA; CDR3: CASSPARYGEQYF; DNA: TGTGCCAGCAGCCCCGCACGGTATGGGGAGCAGTACTTC
J: TRBJ2-1; V: TRBV7-3; size: NA; D: NA; CDR3: CASSLTGGTIDEQFF; DNA: TGTGCCAGCAGCTTAACCGGGGGCACGATCGATGAGCAGTTCTTC
J: TRBJ2-5; V: TRBV7-3; size: NA; D: TRBD2; CDR3: CASSRSGPSGRAEETQYF; DNA: TGTGCCAGCAGCCGTAGTGGGCCTAGCGGGAGGGCCGAGGAGACCCAGTACTTC
J: TRBJ1-5; V: TRBV28; size: NA; D: NA; CDR3: CASSSGSGYRPQHF; DNA: TGTGCCAGCAGTTCCGGTTCCGGGTATCGGCCCCAGCATTTT
J: TRBJ1-3; V: TRBV14; size: NA; D: TRBD1; CDR3: CASSQGQGRNTIYF; DNA: TGTGCCAGCAGCCAAGGACAGGGGAGAAACACCATATATTTT
J: TRBJ2-2; V: TRBV4-2; size: NA; D: NA; CDR3: CASSQLPSGSRPGELFF; DNA: TGTGCCAGCAGCCAACTACCCTCGGGATCTCGTCCCGGGGAGCTGTTTTTT
J: TRBJ2-1; V: TRBV5-5; size: NA; D: NA; CDR3: CASSLARNPYNEQFF; DNA: TGTGCCAGCAGCTTGGCCAGGAATCCCTACAATGAGCAGTTCTTC
J: TRBJ2-3; V: TRBV7-6; size: NA; D: NA; CDR3: CASSSLRETDTQYF; DNA: TGTGCCAGCAGCTCGTTAAGGGAGACAGATACGCAGTATTTT
J: TRBJ1-1; V: TRBV29-1; size: NA; D: NA; CDR3: CSVVGLTNGGTEAFF; DNA: TGCAGCGTTGTAGGGCTAACAAACGGGGGGACTGAAGCTTTCTTT
J: TRBJ2-7; V: TRBV6-1; size: NA; D: NA; CDR3: CATMAPGEQYF; DNA: TGTGCCACCATGGCCCCCGGCGAGCAGTACTTC
J: TRBJ1-6; V: TRBV7-2; size: NA; D: NA; CDR3: CASSSGYSYNSPLHF; DNA: TGTGCCAGCAGCTCAGGATACTCCTATAATTCACCCCTCCACTTT
J: TRBJ2-2; V: TRBV2; size: NA; D: NA; CDR3: CASGRDPGTGELFF; DNA: TGTGCCAGCGGGCGGGACCCGGGGACCGGGGAGCTGTTTTTT
J: TRBJ2-5; V: TRBV7-9; size: medium-sized; D: NA; CDR3: CASSRAAVGETQYF; DNA: TGTGCCAGCAGCCGAGCTGCAGTAGGGGAGACCCAGTACTTC
J: TRBJ2-7; V: TRBV19; size: NA; D: NA; CDR3: CASSLAAGRYYEQYF; DNA: TGTGCCAGTAGCCTTGCGGCAGGGAGGTACTACGAGCAGTACTTC
J: TRBJ2-7; V: TRBV4-1; size: NA; D: NA; CDR3: CASSTGLTYEQYF; DNA: TGCGCCAGCAGTACAGGCCTAACCTACGAGCAGTACTTC
J: TRBJ1-1; V: TRBV19; size: NA; D: NA; CDR3: CASSIWGLDTEAFF; DNA: TGTGCCAGTAGTATTTGGGGTTTGGACACTGAAGCTTTCTTT
J: TRBJ2-7; V: TRBV6-1; size: NA; D: NA; CDR3: CAALIDRMRYEQYF; DNA: TGTGCCGCCCTAATTGACAGGATGCGTTACGAGCAGTACTTC
J: TRBJ2-1; V: TRBV6-6; size: NA; D: TRBD2; CDR3: CASRGLAGDNEQFF; DNA: TGTGCCAGCAGGGGGTTAGCGGGAGACAATGAGCAGTTCTTC
J: TRBJ1-2; V: TRBV16; size: few; D: NA; CDR3: CASSQYLGAPDGYTF; DNA: TGTGCCAGCAGCCAATATTTGGGGGCGCCGGATGGCTACACCTTC
J: TRBJ2-5; V: TRBV28; size: NA; D: TRBD2; CDR3: CASSLTSGETQYF; DNA: TGTGCCAGCAGTTTAACTAGCGGGGAGACCCAGTACTTC
J: TRBJ2-3; V: TRBV7-7; size: NA; D: TRBD2; CDR3: CASSSGRGGPDTQYF; DNA: TGTGCCAGCAGCTCCGGGCGGGGAGGGCCAGATACGCAGTATTTT
J: TRBJ2-3; V: TRBV18; size: NA; D: NA; CDR3: CASSPNSGTSTDTQYF; DNA: TGTGCCAGCTCACCAAACTCAGGGACTAGCACAGATACGCAGTATTTT
J: TRBJ2-7; V: TRBV6-6; size: NA; D: NA; CDR3: CASSYSGGEQYF; DNA: TGTGCCAGCAGTTATTCCGGGGGCGAGCAGTACTTC
J: TRBJ1-5; V: TRBV28; size: few; D: TRBD1; CDR3: CASSSTTGVGPQHF; DNA: TGTGCCAGCAGTTCAACAACAGGGGTTGGGCCCCAGCATTTT
J: TRBJ1-1; V: TRBV28; size: NA; D: NA; CDR3: CAAGQLIAEAFF; DNA: TGTGCCGCGGGGCAGTTGATCGCTGAAGCTTTCTTT
J: TRBJ2-7; V: TRBV6-5; size: NA; D: TRBD1; CDR3: CASRSTGEEQYF; DNA: TGTGCCAGCAGGAGTACAGGGGAAGAGCAGTACTTC
J: TRBJ1-2; V: TRBV10-3; size: NA; D: TRBD1; CDR3: CASSTRTGRAYGYTF; DNA: TGTGCCAGCAGTACTCGGACAGGGCGGGCCTATGGCTACACCTTC
J: TRBJ1-2; V: TRBV5-1; size: NA; D: NA; CDR3: CASSPSLEGVYGYTF; DNA: TGCGCCAGCAGCCCCTCCCTGGAGGGAGTGTATGGCTACACCTTC
J: TRBJ2-7; V: TRBV30; size: NA; D: NA; CDR3: CAWSVGSSYEQYF; DNA: TGTGCCTGGAGTGTAGGGTCTAGCTACGAGCAGTACTTC
J: TRBJ2-3; V: TRBV13; size: once; D: NA; CDR3: CASSLSPSTDTQYF; DNA: TGTGCCAGCAGCTTATCTCCGAGCACAGATACGCAGTATTTT
J: TRBJ2-4; V: TRBV7-9; size: NA; D: NA; CDR3: CASSSDRLGNIQYF; DNA: TGTGCCAGCAGCTCGGACAGATTGGGAAACATTCAGTACTTC
J: TRBJ2-7; V: TRBV11-2; size: NA; D: TRBD1; CDR3: CASSYGTGSYEQYF; DNA: TGTGCCAGCAGCTACGGGACAGGGTCCTACGAGCAGTACTTC